This paragraph reports one T cell receptor beta chain. How the authors handled the data: Counts of nucleated cells, estimated from reference gene primer amplification, were obtained. Clones were sequenced by immunoSEQ multiplex PCR, and TCRdb holds only the in-frame ones, with some missing. D and trimming were read from the DNA, whereas the V and J calls and clone size are those reported in that table. The sample consists of 350,000 or so clones, around 88% of them appearing once. This record comes from a study of blood T cell repertoires in COVID-19. Looking at the study overall: Nucleic acid was either cDNA or gDNA, and it came from T cells, B-cell-depleted T cells, or PBMCs.

Looked up from germline, CDR1 is LGHDT and CDR2 is YNNKEL (reference sequence). There are 16 residues in the CDR3. The J segment lost 5 bases and the V segment lost 0 bases, leaving 4 bases of the junction unmatched. What was sequenced was peripheral blood. This clonotype was obtained from a woman aged 30 to 39 with COVID-19, enrolled during active disease. The chain carries TRBV3-1 (or the pseudogene TRBV3-2) and TRBJ1-6, with 7 nucleotides matching TRBD1. CDR3 protein: CASSQDLGTDNSPLHF. The CDR3 nucleotides are TGTGCCAGCAGCCAAGATTTGGGGACAGATAATTCACCCCTCCACTTT.